This T cell receptor beta chain is from a study of blood T cell repertoires in COVID-19. Study-wide background: COVID-19 samples, acute and convalescent, were from the United States, Italy and Spain.

Germline lookup yields CDR1 WSHSY and CDR2 SAAADI. CDR3 length: 13 amino acids. V was pared by 0 bases and J by 7 bases, with 7 bases between. Clones were sequenced by immunoSEQ multiplex PCR, and TCRdb holds only the in-frame ones, with some missing. Here the sample spans fewer than 300,000 clones, 88% being singletons. The sample was peripheral blood. The chain employs TRBV10-2 and TRBJ1-5, with D possibly TRBD1 on 6 matching bases. The clonotype comes from a man between 18 and 29 years old with active or convalescent COVID-19. The CDR3 coding sequence is TGCGCCAGCAGTGAGTCCAGGGGACAGCCCCAGCATTTT. It is translated as CASSESRGQPQHF.